This T cell receptor beta chain emerged from a study of blood T cell repertoires in COVID-19. About the research overall: The United States, Italy and Spain supplied acute and convalescent COVID-19 samples.

In the source study's methods: Amplified reference gene primers provided the basis for estimating nucleated cell counts. The assay was immunoSEQ multiplex PCR, and TCRdb's table has in-frame clones only and misses some. V, J and clone size derive from that table, while D and trimming were established from the DNA sequence. The table records about 110,000 clones, about three quarters of them present only once. V shed 4 bases and J 6 bases; nucleotides not matched to a gene: 4. This CDR3 region has 14 residues. CDR1 is MGHRA and CDR2 is YSYEKL in the germline V gene. The sample consisted of peripheral blood. This chain joins TRBV4-1 and TRBJ2-2; 8 bases match TRBD1. This sequence originates from a woman in her forties with acute or convalescent COVID-19. The CDR3 protein is CASSLMTGAGELFF. CDR3 bases: TGCGCCAGCAGCCTTATGACAGGGGCCGGGGAGCTGTTTTTT.